Below, one TCR beta chain is given with its context. Its specificity is unknown. A J-beta primer mix and a sample-barcoded 5' primer were used in a second PCR of about 7 to 12 cycles. A single record per CDR3 protein comes from TCRdb applying MiXCR to the 5' RACE reads. The sample lists hundreds of thousands of distinct CDR3 sequences; roughly 31% were seen once. This sample was taken from a study of blood T cells in healthy people across ages. General study points: Whereas aged donors had fewer naive CD4+ cells, long-lived donors had more of them and higher diversity.

The germline CDR1 and CDR2 sequences are SGHRS and YFSETQ. CDR3 length equals 14 residues. Sequenced material: blood. The chain recombines TRBV5-1 with TRBJ2-5; 7 bases line up with TRBD1. The DNA end lines up better with TRBJ2-7; the J call may be wrong. This receptor was taken from a woman older than 75 in good health. CDR3 residues: CASSLTGTVNEQYF. In DNA, the CDR3 is TGCGCCAGCAGCTTAACCGGGACAGTCAACGAGCAGTACTTC.